A single sample is the source of the 5 T cell receptor beta chains below, sequenced in a study of blood T cell repertoires in COVID-19 (dated by TCRdb to 2018 to 2020). The library was generated by the immunoSEQ multiplex PCR assay. The table comes from immuneACCESS by way of TCRdb, which keeps in-frame sequences with V and J called. Part of the clones is missing from these tables; in studies checked, under half for an unresolved V gene and the rest for unknown reasons. Within this sample are 200,000 or so clones, with around 80% of them counted one time only. Jointly, the top ten make up 7.4% of the sample. Sequences were obtained from PBMCs or T cells enriched from blood (not recorded which). Receptors were obtained from a woman aged 40 to 50 with acute COVID-19.

This chain links TRBV6-5 with TRBJ1-6, with 10 bases identical to TRBD1. There are 14 residues in the CDR3. Unmatched junction bases numbered 6, after V lost 6 bases and J lost 10 bases. The germline V gene has CDR1 MNHEY and CDR2 SVGAGI. The CDR3 reads CASSSWTGGSPLHF. The CDR3 coding sequence is TGTGCCAGCAGCTCCTGGACAGGGGGGTCACCCCTCCACTTT.

The CDR3 is CASSPPPGIHEQYF. As DNA, the CDR3 is TGTGCCAGCAGCCCCCCCCCGGGGATCCACGAGCAGTACTTC. The chain combines TRBV7-2 with TRBJ2-7; perhaps TRBD2 as D (5 bases). In germline, CDR1 is SGHTA, CDR2 FQGNSA. There are 14 residues in the CDR3. V lost 5 bases and J lost 5, with 16 bases in between.

The chain is built from TRBV29-1 and TRBJ2-7, with 8 bases identical to TRBD1. There are 13 residues in the CDR3. V shed 7 bases, J shed 0 bases, and the junction held 5 bases outside the gene matches. Germline-derived CDR1 and CDR2 are SQVTM and ANQGSEA. The CDR3 here is CSARGQGSYEQYF. As DNA, the CDR3 is TGCAGCGCCCGAGGACAGGGCTCCTACGAGCAGTACTTC.

This clone was counted a few times. This chain uses TRBV2 with TRBJ2-7, with a tentative D call TRBD1 (6 bases). V lost 2 bases and J lost 3, with 11 bases in between. Germline V lookup: CDR1 SNHLY, CDR2 FYNNEI. This CDR3 comprises 14 residues. The CDR3 DNA follows: TGTGCCAGCAGTGAAACTAGGGGGAACTACGAGCAGTACTTC. This encodes CASSETRGNYEQYF. The complete variable domain, with remaining parts taken from reference TRBV2 and TRBJ2-7, reads EPEVTQTPSHQVTQMGQEVILRCVPISNHLYFYWYRQILGQKVEFLVSFYNNEISEKSEIFDDQFSVERPDGSNFTLKIRSTKLEDSAMYFCASSETRGNYEQYFGPGTRLTVT.

The chain has TRBV6-1 and TRBJ2-5; 7 positions agree with TRBD2. The V gene end was trimmed by 0 bases and the J gene end by 8 bases; junction bases not matched to a gene: 6. Germline loops: CDR1 MNHNS, CDR2 SASEGT. This CDR3 is 14 amino acids long. In DNA form, the CDR3 reads TGTGCCAGCAGTGAAGCGGGAGGGGCGTCAACCCAGTACTTC. Protein product: CASSEAGGASTQYF.